This passage covers 6 T cell receptor beta chains from one sample sequenced in a study of CD8+CD57+ T cells in acquired aplastic anemia. Profiling that covered TCR beta VDJ and CDR3 relied on genomic DNA as its template. A single record per CDR3 protein comes from TCRdb applying MiXCR to the reads. Of 150,000 or so distinct CDR3 sequences in the sample, around half were seen once. Patients who underwent sequencing had shown CD8+CD57+ cell expansion by flow cytometry. Sequencing input: sorted CD4+, CD8+, or CD8+CD57+ T cells (not recorded which) from PBMCs. The receptors stem from a human donor with aplastic anemia.

The chain combines TRBV10-3 with TRBJ2-2; maybe TRBD1 (6 bases). The CDR3 runs 18 residues. V was shortened by 5 bases and J by 3 bases, with 22 bases between the two germline ends. Germline loops: CDR1 ENHRY, CDR2 SYGVKD. The CDR3, as DNA: TGTGCCATCAGTCCGTGGACAGCCGAAGGGACACACACCGGGGAGCTGTTTTTT. Residues: CAISPWTAEGTHTGELFF.

V and J are TRBV10-3 and TRBJ1-2; TRBD1 agrees at 10 bases. Germline CDR1 and CDR2: ENHRY and SYGVKD. CDR3 length: 14 residues. V dropped 6 bases and J dropped 4; count of bases not matched to a gene: 5. This CDR3 reads CAISGTGDPYGYTF. The CDR3 DNA reads as TGTGCCATCAGCGGGACAGGGGATCCCTATGGCTACACCTTC.

Note on this clonotype: The limits of the CDR3 on the DNA are not certain, so only TCRdb's listed CDR3 is given. The chain couples TRBV11-1 to TRBJ1-5. The germline V gene has CDR1 SGHAT and CDR2 FQDESV (reference sequence). The CDR3 is 19 residues long, ends included. The CDR3 here is CASSFYICSAGGGNQPQHF.

This clonotype was seen repeatedly, ten times or more. The rearrangement joins TRBV24-1 to TRBJ1-5, with unresolved D. The germline gives CDR1 KGHDR, CDR2 SFDVKD. Deletions cut 5 bases from V and 0 bases from J, with 10 bases between. The CDR3 sequence is 15 residues long. CDR3 sequence: CATSATSGSNQPQHF. CDR3 in DNA: TGTGCCACCAGTGCGACAAGTGGTAGCAATCAGCCCCAGCATTTT.

Ten or more counts support this clonotype. The rearrangement links TRBV6-1 to TRBJ2-1; D unresolved. V was trimmed by 4 bases and J by 9 bases, leaving 13 bases between them. Germline values: CDR1 MNHNS, CDR2 SASEGT. CDR3 length: 13 amino acids. CDR3 bases: TGTGCCAGCAGTGTCCCGCTCGGGTTTGAGCAGTTCTTC. Translation: CASSVPLGFEQFF.

This clonotype has more than one count but fewer than ten. The rearrangement links TRBV12-3 or TRBV12-4 to TRBJ1-2; D may be TRBD1 (6 bases). V shed 6 bases and J shed 2 bases, with 25 bases lying between them. The CDR3 consists of 18 residues. CDR3 residues: CASSTRFMTGTTNYGYTF. DNA for the CDR3: TGTGCCAGCAGCACTCGATTTATGACAGGTACCACCAACTATGGCTACACCTTC.